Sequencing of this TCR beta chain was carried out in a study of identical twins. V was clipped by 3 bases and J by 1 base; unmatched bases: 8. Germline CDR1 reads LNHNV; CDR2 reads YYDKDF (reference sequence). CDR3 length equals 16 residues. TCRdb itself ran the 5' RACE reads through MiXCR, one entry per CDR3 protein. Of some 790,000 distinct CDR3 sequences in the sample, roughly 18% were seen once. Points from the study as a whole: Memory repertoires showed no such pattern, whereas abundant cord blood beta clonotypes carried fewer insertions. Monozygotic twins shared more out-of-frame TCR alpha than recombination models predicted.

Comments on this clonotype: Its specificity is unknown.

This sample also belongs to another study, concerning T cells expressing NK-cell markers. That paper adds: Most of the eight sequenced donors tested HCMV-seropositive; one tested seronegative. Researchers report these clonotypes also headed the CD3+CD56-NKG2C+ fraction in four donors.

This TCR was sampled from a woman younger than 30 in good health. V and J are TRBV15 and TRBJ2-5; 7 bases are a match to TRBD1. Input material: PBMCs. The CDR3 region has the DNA TGTGCCACCAGCAGGATGGGAACAGGGGTCCAAGAGACCCAGTACTTC. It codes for CATSRMGTGVQETQYF.